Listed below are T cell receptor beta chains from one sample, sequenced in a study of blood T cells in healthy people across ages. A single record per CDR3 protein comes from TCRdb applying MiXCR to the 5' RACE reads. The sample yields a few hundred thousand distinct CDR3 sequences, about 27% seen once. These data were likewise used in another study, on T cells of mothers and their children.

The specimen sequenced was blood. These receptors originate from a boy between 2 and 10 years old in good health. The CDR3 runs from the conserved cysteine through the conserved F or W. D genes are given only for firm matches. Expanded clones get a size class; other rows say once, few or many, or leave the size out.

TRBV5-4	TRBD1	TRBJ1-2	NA	TGTGCCAGCAGCCCCTGGACAGGGGGCGCCGACTATGGCTACACCTTC	CASSPWTGGADYGYTF
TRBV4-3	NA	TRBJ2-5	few	TGCGCCAGCAGCCAAGATATGGCCGTCCAAGAGACCCAGTACTTC	CASSQDMAVQETQYF
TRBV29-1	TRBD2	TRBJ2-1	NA	TGCAGCGCAGCGGTGAGCGGGGGGGCAGGTGAGCAGTTCTTC	CSAAVSGGAGEQFF
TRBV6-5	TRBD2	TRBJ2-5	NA	TGTGCCAGCAGGACCCCGGGAGGGCGGGAGACCCAGTACTTC	CASRTPGGRETQYF
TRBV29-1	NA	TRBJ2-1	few	TGCAGCGTTGAAATGGGTGATGAGCAGTTCTTC	CSVEMGDEQFF
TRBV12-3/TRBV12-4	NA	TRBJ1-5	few	TGTGCCAGCATGAGACGGGGCAATCAGCCCCAGCATTTT	CASMRRGNQPQHF
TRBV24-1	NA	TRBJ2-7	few	TGTGCCACCAGTGATTTGCGGGAGAACTACGAGCAGTACTTC	CATSDLRENYEQYF
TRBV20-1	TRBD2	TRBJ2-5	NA	TGCAGTGCCTATCGGCGACTAAGCGGGGGAGAGACCCAGTACTTC	CSAYRRLSGGETQYF
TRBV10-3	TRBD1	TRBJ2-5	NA	TGTGCCATCAGTGTAGGTAGAGACAGGGGTTTCCAAGAGACCCAGTACTTC	CAISVGRDRGFQETQYF
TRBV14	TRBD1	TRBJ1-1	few	TGTGCCAGCAGCCAAAGTTATACAGGGGTAGCTTTCTTT	CASSQSYTGVAFF
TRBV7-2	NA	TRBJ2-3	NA	TGTGCCAGCAGCTTAGAAAGGGTCACAGATACGCAGTATTTT	CASSLERVTDTQYF
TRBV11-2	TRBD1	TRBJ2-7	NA	TGTGCCAGCAGCCCCGGGACAGTCGAGCAGTACTTC	CASSPGTVEQYF
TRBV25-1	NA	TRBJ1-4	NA	TGTGCCAGCAGTGAAATGGGGCCAACTAATGAAAAACTGTTTTTT	CASSEMGPTNEKLFF
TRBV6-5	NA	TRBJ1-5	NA	TGTGCCAGCAGTTACTACGACCTATCCGGGACACGTAATCAGCCCCAGCATTTT	CASSYYDLSGTRNQPQHF
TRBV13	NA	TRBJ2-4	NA	TGTGCCAGCAGCCCTGCGAGGGCCTCAAACATTCAGTACTTC	CASSPARASNIQYF
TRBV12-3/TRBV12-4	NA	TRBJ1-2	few	TGTGCCAGCAGTTTAGTACAGGAGAGAGTTGGCTACACCTTC	CASSLVQERVGYTF
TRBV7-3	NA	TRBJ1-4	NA	TGTGCCAGCAGCAGTGGGGCGACTGTACCCCGAGGGGAAAAACTGTTTTTT	CASSSGATVPRGEKLFF
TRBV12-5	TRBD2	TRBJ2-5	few	TGTGCTAGTGGTTTGGGACTAGCGGGGGGCAAAAACCAAGAGACCCAGTACTTC	CASGLGLAGGKNQETQYF
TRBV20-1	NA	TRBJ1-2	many	TGCAGTGCTAGAGATTCGGGGGCGAGCGGCTACACCTTC	CSARDSGASGYTF
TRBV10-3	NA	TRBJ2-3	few	TGTGCCATCAGTGGTTCAAGGCGCCACGGGGATACGCAGTATTTT	CAISGSRRHGDTQYF
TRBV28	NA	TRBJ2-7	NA	TGTGCCAGCAGTTTGTCCCCGAGCTCCTACGAGCAGTACTTC	CASSLSPSSYEQYF
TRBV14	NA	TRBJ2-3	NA	TGTGCCAGCAGCCGGTTTGTAGGGAGCCCAGATACGCAGTATTTT	CASSRFVGSPDTQYF
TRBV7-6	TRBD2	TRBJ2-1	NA	TGTGCCAGCAGCTTATTAGACAGCGGGAGCTCCTACAATGAGCAGTTCTTC	CASSLLDSGSSYNEQFF
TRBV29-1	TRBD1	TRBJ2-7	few	TGCAGCGTTGATTGGGACAGGGGAATTCAGTACTTC	CSVDWDRGIQYF
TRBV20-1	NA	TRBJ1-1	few	TGCAGTGCTAGAGATACAGGGCCCGAAGCTTTCTTT	CSARDTGPEAFF
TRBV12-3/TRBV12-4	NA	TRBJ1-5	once	TGTGCCAGCAGCGGGGCCGGGAATCAGCCCCAGCATTTT	CASSGAGNQPQHF
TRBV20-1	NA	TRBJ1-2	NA	TGCAGTGCTAGAGACATAGTCAACTATGGCTACACCTTC	CSARDIVNYGYTF
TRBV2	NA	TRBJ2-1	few	TGTGCCAGCAGTCTCGAGCGGGCTAGCCATGAGGTGTTCTTC	CASSLERASHEVFF
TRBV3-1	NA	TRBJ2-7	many	TGTGCCAGCAGCCAGTTGGCAGGGACCTACGAGCAGTACTTC	CASSQLAGTYEQYF
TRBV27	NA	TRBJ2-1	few	TGTGCCAGCAGTTTATCTAGGGATTACAATGAGCAGTTCTTC	CASSLSRDYNEQFF
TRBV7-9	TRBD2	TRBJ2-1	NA	TGTGCCAGCAGCTCACCGACTAGCGAGCAGTTCTTC	CASSSPTSEQFF
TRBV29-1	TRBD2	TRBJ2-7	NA	TGCAGCGTTGGACGGACTAGCGCAGACTACGAGCAGTACTTC	CSVGRTSADYEQYF
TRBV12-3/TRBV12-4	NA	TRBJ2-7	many	TGTGCCAGCAGTATCAAGTTCTACGAGCAGTACTTC	CASSIKFYEQYF
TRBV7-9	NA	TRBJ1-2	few	TGTGCCAGCAGCTCAGGGATCCGGGGGACCACTAACTATGGCTACACCTTC	CASSSGIRGTTNYGYTF
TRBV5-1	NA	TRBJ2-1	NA	TGCGCCAGCAGCTTGGACGCCAGCTCCTACAATGAGCAGTTCTTC	CASSLDASSYNEQFF
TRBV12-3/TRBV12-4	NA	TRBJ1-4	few	TGTGCCAGCAGTTTTAATTACAGGGTTCTGTTTTTT	CASSFNYRVLFF
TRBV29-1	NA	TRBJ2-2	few	TGCAGCGTTGGAGGAGGCGGGGAGCTGTTTTTT	CSVGGGGELFF
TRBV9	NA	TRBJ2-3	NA	TGTGCCAGCAGCGTAGTTCCGGGGCCCACAGATACGCAGTATTTT	CASSVVPGPTDTQYF
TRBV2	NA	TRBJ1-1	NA	TGTGCCAGCAGGGACAGTAGCGAAGCTTTCTTT	CASRDSSEAFF
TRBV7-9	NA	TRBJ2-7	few	TGTGCCAGCAGCTACGGACGGCCGGGGCCCTACGAGCAGTACTTC	CASSYGRPGPYEQYF
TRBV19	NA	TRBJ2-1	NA	TGTGCCAGTAGCCAACTTAATGAGCAGTTCTTC	CASSQLNEQFF
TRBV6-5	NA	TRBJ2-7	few	TGTGCCAGCAGTTACAGATGGAGAACAAATTACGTCTACGAGCAGTACTTC	CASSYRWRTNYVYEQYF
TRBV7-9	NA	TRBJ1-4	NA	TGTGCCAGCAGCCTCCCCGATGGACTGTTTTTT	CASSLPDGLFF
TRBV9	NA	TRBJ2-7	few	TGTGCCAGCAGCGTAGGCGCAGGGTCGGCGGAAGAGCAGTACTTC	CASSVGAGSAEEQYF
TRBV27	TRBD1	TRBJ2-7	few	TGTGCCAGCGGGACCCGGACAGGGACCAACGAGCAGTACTTC	CASGTRTGTNEQYF
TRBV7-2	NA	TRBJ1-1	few	TGTGCCAGCAGGAAAAACGGGAGAATTGACACTGAAGCTTTCTTT	CASRKNGRIDTEAFF
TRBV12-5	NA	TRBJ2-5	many	TGTGCTAGTGGTTTAGGGCAAGAGACCCAGTACTTC	CASGLGQETQYF
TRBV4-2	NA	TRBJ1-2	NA	TGTGCCAGCAGCCAGACACATAATCTTCAGGGAGGCTACACCTTC	CASSQTHNLQGGYTF
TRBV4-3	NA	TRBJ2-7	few	TGCGCCAGCAGCCAATCCATCGGGGTGGGGGGCTACGAGCAGTACTTC	CASSQSIGVGGYEQYF
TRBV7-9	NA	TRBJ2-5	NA	TGTGCCAGCAGCTTAGCGGTCGGTCTAGCGCATGAGACCCAGTACTTC	CASSLAVGLAHETQYF
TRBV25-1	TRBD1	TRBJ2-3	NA	TGTGCCAGCAGTGATCCAGGGACAGGGGGAGATACGCAGTATTTT	CASSDPGTGGDTQYF
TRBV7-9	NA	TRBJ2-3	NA	TGTGCCAGCACCTCCTTAGTGTGGAGCACAGATACGCAGTATTTT	CASTSLVWSTDTQYF
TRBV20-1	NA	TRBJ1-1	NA	TGCAGTGCTAGAGATGGGGGCTCGGCACCCAAGGAAGCTTTCTTT	CSARDGGSAPKEAFF
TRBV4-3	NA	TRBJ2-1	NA	TGCGCCAGCAGCCAAGGGGTTGGGGTTGGGACTGAGCAGTTCTTC	CASSQGVGVGTEQFF
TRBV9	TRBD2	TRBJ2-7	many	TGTGCCAGCAGCCCGAGAGCGGGAGGGTCCTACGAGCAGTACTTC	CASSPRAGGSYEQYF
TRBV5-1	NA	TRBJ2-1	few	TGCGCCAGCAGCACCGGGACCTCTTACAATGAGCAGTTCTTC	CASSTGTSYNEQFF